This is a list of T cell receptor beta chains from one sample in a study of blood T cell repertoires in COVID-19. Profiling relied on immunoSEQ multiplex PCR, and the TCRdb table lists in-frame clones only, not all of them. The table has approximately 94,000 clones, around nine tenths seen once. The sample consisted of peripheral blood. These receptor sequences come from a woman in her seventies with acute or convalescent COVID-19. Each CDR3 is given with its conserved first and last residue. Fields, in order: J gene, V gene, D gene, CDR3 protein, CDR3 DNA. D genes are given only for firm matches.

>TRBJ2-3|TRBV11-3|TRBD2
CASSHSGSDRDTQYF
TGTGCCAGCAGCCATAGCGGGAGTGATAGAGATACGCAGTATTTT
>TRBJ2-7|TRBV15|.
CATSPVGRGAYEQYF
TGTGCCACCAGCCCGGTCGGCAGGGGGGCCTACGAGCAGTACTTC
>TRBJ1-1|TRBV9|.
CASSPGSAVGTEAFF
TGTGCCAGCAGCCCCGGAAGCGCGGTAGGCACTGAAGCTTTCTTT
>TRBJ2-1|TRBV28|.
CASSLAGGYEQFF
TGTGCCAGCAGTTTGGCAGGGGGGTATGAGCAGTTCTTC
>TRBJ2-5|TRBV29-1|TRBD1
CSVEGPLDRGLQETQYF
TGCAGCGTTGAAGGTCCCCTTGACAGGGGACTGCAAGAGACCCAGTACTTC
>TRBJ1-5|TRBV6-5|TRBD1
CASSGGTGWDQPQHF
TGTGCCAGCAGCGGAGGGACAGGGTGGGATCAGCCCCAGCATTTT
>TRBJ2-1|TRBV28|TRBD2
CASSLWASGSWGVGNEQFF
TGTGCCAGCAGTTTATGGGCTAGCGGGAGCTGGGGGGTGGGCAATGAGCAGTTCTTC
>TRBJ1-1|TRBV6-1|.
CASSERGSSTEAFF
TGTGCCAGCAGTGAAAGGGGGAGCAGTACTGAAGCTTTCTTT
>TRBJ2-2|TRBV9|.
CASSPEGDTGELFF
TGTGCCAGCAGCCCAGAGGGAGACACCGGGGAGCTGTTTTTT
>TRBJ2-3|TRBV5-1|TRBD1
CASSLGTGGRGTDTQYF
TGCGCCAGCAGCTTGGGGACAGGGGGCAGAGGCACAGATACGCAGTATTTT
>TRBJ1-5|TRBV28|.
CASSPFAEPQHF
TGTGCCAGCAGCCCCTTCGCGGAGCCCCAGCATTTT
>TRBJ2-7|TRBV2|.
CASSVERTYEQYF
TGTGCCAGCAGTGTTGAGAGGACCTACGAGCAGTACTTC
>TRBJ2-7|TRBV5-6|TRBD2
CASSLLSGSSYEQYF
TGTGCCAGCAGCTTACTTAGCGGGAGCTCCTACGAGCAGTACTTC
>TRBJ2-7|TRBV27|TRBD1
CASSFRDRGYEQYF
TGTGCCAGCAGTTTTCGGGACAGGGGTTACGAGCAGTACTTC
>TRBJ2-3|TRBV29-1|.
CSDEVGESTDTQYF
TGCAGCGATGAGGTGGGAGAAAGCACAGATACGCAGTATTTT
>TRBJ1-5|TRBV27|.
CASSSGQNQPQHF
TGTGCCAGCAGTAGCGGACAGAATCAGCCCCAGCATTTT